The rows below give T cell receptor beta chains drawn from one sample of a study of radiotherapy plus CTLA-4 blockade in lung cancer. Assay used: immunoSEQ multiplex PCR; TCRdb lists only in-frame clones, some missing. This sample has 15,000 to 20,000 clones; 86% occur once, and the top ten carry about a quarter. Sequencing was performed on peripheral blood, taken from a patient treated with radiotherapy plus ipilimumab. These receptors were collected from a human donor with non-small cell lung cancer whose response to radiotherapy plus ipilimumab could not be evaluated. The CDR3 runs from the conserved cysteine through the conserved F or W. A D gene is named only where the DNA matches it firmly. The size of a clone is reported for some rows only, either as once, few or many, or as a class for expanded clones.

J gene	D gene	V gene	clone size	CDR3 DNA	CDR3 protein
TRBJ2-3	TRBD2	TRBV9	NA	TGTGCCAGCAGCGTAGGATCTAGCGGGGTTGGCACAGATACGCAGTATTTT	CASSVGSSGVGTDTQYF
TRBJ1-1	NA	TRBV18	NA	TGTGCCAGCTCACCACACAGCCACACTGAAGCTTTCTTT	CASSPHSHTEAFF
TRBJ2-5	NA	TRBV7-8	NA	TGTGCCAGCAGCTTAGGGGGGGGGCGCGAGACCCAGTACTTC	CASSLGGGRETQYF
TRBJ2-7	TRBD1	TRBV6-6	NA	TGTGCCAGCGGCGACACAGGGGTGTACGAGCAGTACTTC	CASGDTGVYEQYF
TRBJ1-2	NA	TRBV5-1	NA	TGCGCCAGCAGCTTGGTGGCAGGGGAGAACTATGGCTACACCTTC	CASSLVAGENYGYTF
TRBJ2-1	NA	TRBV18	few	TGTGCCAGCTCACCCCAGGGGACACCATCCTACAATGAGCAGTTCTTC	CASSPQGTPSYNEQFF
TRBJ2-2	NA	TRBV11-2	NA	TGTGCCAGCAGCTTTGATCCCTCGGGCACCGGGGAGCTGTTTTTT	CASSFDPSGTGELFF
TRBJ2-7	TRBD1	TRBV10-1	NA	TGCGCCAGCAGTGATACCGGGACAGGAGCGTACGAGCAGTACTTC	CASSDTGTGAYEQYF
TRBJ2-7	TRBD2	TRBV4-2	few	TGTGCCAGCAGCCAGGGACTAGCGGGGGGGGGCCCTGTCAACTACGAGCAGTACTTC	CASSQGLAGGGPVNYEQYF
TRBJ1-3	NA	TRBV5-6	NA	TGTGCCAGCAGCTCGAGACCAGGGTCCTCTGGAAACACCATATATTTT	CASSSRPGSSGNTIYF
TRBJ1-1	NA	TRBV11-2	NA	TGTGCCAGCAGCCGCCTCGCCGGGAACACTGAAGCTTTCTTT	CASSRLAGNTEAFF
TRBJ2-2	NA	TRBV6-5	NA	TGTGCCAGCAGTACCGCGGACGGGGTCGGGGAGCTGTTTTTT	CASSTADGVGELFF
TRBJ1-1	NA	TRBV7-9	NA	TGTGCCAGCAGCTTAGGGCGGGGAGAAGCTTTCTTT	CASSLGRGEAFF
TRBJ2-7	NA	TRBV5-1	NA	TGCGCCAGCAGCTTGACACAGGGTAACTACGAGCAGTACTTC	CASSLTQGNYEQYF
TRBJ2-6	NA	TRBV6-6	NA	TGTGCCAGCAGTTACTCAGGGGCTGGGGCCAACGTCCTGACTTTC	CASSYSGAGANVLTF
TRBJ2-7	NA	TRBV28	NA	TGTGCCAGCAGCAAATTGACAGCCTCCTACGAGCAGTACTTC	CASSKLTASYEQYF
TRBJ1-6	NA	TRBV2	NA	TGTGCCAGCACCCGGGAAAGGGACAACCGGCGGTCACCCCTCCACTTT	CASTRERDNRRSPLHF
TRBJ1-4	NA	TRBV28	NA	TGTGCCAGTTCCGGGCCCCTATTAGCGGCTAATGAAAAACTGTTTTTT	CASSGPLLAANEKLFF
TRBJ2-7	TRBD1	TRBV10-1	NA	TGCGCCAGCAGTGGGTCCGGACAGGGTTCCTACGAGCAGTACTTC	CASSGSGQGSYEQYF
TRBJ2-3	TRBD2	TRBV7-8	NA	TGTGCCAGCAGCTCGAGGGCGGGAGTATCCACAGATACGCAGTATTTT	CASSSRAGVSTDTQYF
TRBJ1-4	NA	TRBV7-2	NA	TGTGCCAGCAGCTTAGAGGGGGGGACTAAACTGTTTTTT	CASSLEGGTKLFF
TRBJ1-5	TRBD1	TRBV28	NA	TGTGCCAGCAGCTCCCCGGGACAGGGGAATCAGCCCCAGCATTTT	CASSSPGQGNQPQHF
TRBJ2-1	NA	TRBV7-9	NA	TGTGCCAGCAGCTTAGGAGAGTGGTGGAGGGGGGGAACCTACAATGAGCAGTTCTTC	CASSLGEWWRGGTYNEQFF
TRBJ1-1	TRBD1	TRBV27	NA	TGTGCCAGCAGTACGGGACAGGGGGCCACTGAAGCTTTCTTT	CASSTGQGATEAFF
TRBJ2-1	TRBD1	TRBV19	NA	TGTGCCAGTAGTATCAGGACAGGGTATAGGGAGCAGTTCTTC	CASSIRTGYREQFF
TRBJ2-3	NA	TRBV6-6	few	TGTGCCAGCAGTTACTACGGTACTAGCACAGATACGCAGTATTTT	CASSYYGTSTDTQYF
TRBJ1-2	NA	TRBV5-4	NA	TGTGCCAGCAGCTTGGGAGGGTACAGTGGCTACACCTTC	CASSLGGYSGYTF
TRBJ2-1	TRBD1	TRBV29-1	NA	TGCAGCGTGACCCCGGGACAGGGGAAATCCTACAATGAGCAGTTCTTC	CSVTPGQGKSYNEQFF
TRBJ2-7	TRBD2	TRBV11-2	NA	TGTGCCAGCAGCGCCGTTAGCGGGAGGATCCACGAGCAGTACTTC	CASSAVSGRIHEQYF
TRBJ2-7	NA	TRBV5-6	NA	TGTGCCAGCAGCTTAAGGGGGGGGACCTACGAGCAGTACTTC	CASSLRGGTYEQYF
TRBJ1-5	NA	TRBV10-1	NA	TGCGCCAGCAGTGAGGACAGCAAGGGGCCCCAGCATTTT	CASSEDSKGPQHF
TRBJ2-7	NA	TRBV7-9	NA	TGTGCCAGCAGCTTACAGGCGGGGTCCCACGAGCAGTACTTC	CASSLQAGSHEQYF
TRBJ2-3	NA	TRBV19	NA	TGTGCCAGTACCCAAGGAGGAGGCGGCACAGATACGCAGTATTTT	CASTQGGGGTDTQYF
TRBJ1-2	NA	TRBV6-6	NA	TGTGCCAGCAGTCAGAACTATGGCTACACCTTC	CASSQNYGYTF
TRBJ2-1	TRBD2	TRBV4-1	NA	TGCGCCAGCAGCCAAGACAGGAGCGGGGGGGGATACAATGAGCAGTTCTTC	CASSQDRSGGGYNEQFF
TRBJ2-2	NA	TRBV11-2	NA	TGTGCCAGCACCCAGGACACCGGGGAGCTGTTTTTT	CASTQDTGELFF
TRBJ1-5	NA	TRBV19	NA	TGTGCCAGTAGTAGGGCAGGGGTTTTCCCTAGCAATCAGCCCCAGCATTTT	CASSRAGVFPSNQPQHF
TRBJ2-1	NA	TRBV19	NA	TGTGCCAGTAGTACGAGGGCCCACAATGAGCAGTTCTTC	CASSTRAHNEQFF
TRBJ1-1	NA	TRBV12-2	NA	TGTGCAAGTCGCTTGATCCCGGGTATTCTGTACACTGAAGCTTTCTTT	CASRLIPGILYTEAFF
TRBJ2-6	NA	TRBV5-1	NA	TGCGCCAGCAGCCCGAACAAGGGAGAGTCGCGGGCTGGGGCCAACGTCCTGACTTTC	CASSPNKGESRAGANVLTF
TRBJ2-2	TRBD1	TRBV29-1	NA	TGCAGCGCGGACAGGGGAGAGGACGGGGAGCTGTTTTTT	CSADRGEDGELFF
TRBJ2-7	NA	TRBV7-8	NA	TGTGCCAGCAGCGCCCTGGGGACTGTCACCTACGAGCAGTACTTC	CASSALGTVTYEQYF
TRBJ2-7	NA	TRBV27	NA	TGTGCCAGCAGCTATTCCCCGGGTAACGAGCAGTACTTC	CASSYSPGNEQYF
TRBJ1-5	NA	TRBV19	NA	TGTGCCAGTAGTAAGCAGGGTTACCAGCCCCAGCATTTT	CASSKQGYQPQHF
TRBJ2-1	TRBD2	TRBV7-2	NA	TGTGCCAGCAGCTTCTCCGGGACTAGCGGTAACAATGAGCAGTTCTTC	CASSFSGTSGNNEQFF
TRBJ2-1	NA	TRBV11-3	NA	TGTGCCAGCAGCCCGGGAGTCAGCGGTAATGAGCAGTTCTTC	CASSPGVSGNEQFF
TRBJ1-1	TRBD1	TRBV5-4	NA	TGTGCCAGCAGCGGACAGGGCGCAATGAACACTGAAGCTTTCTTT	CASSGQGAMNTEAFF
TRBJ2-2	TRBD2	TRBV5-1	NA	TGCGCCAGCAGCTTTCTACCGACTAGCGGATCGAACACCGGGGAGCTGTTTTTT	CASSFLPTSGSNTGELFF
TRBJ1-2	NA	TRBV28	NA	TGTGCCAGCAACCCTGTAGGGTCAGGGGTCAACTATGGCTACACCTTC	CASNPVGSGVNYGYTF
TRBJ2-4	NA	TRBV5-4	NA	TGTGCCAGCAGCTTGAACCCCATCCGGGCCAAAAACATTCAGTACTTC	CASSLNPIRAKNIQYF
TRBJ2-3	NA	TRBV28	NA	TGTGCCAGCAGTTTCACGGCCGAACCATTAGGGGATTCTAGCACAGATACGCAGTATTTT	CASSFTAEPLGDSSTDTQYF
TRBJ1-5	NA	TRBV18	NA	TGTGCCAGCCGGACAGAGAGCAATCAGCCCCAGCATTTT	CASRTESNQPQHF